A single sample gave rise to the 18 T cell receptor beta chains below, sequenced in a study of shared clonotypes between healthy human individuals. Some clones are missing from TCRdb's copy, which holds only in-frame ones; the method was immunoSEQ multiplex PCR. This sample carries more than 450,000 clones, 79% of them seen once, and the ten largest clones take about an eighth. Sequencing used PBMCs. The source is a woman in her 40s in good health. Some clones in this sample may be carry-over from other donors' samples.

The rearrangement links TRBV9 to TRBJ1-1; 8 bases match TRBD1. CDR3 size: 14 residues. Germline V gene data show CDR1 as SGDLS and CDR2 as YYNGEE. V shed 2 bases, J shed 11 bases, and the junction held 11 bases outside the gene matches. DNA for the CDR3: TGTGCCAGCAGCGTCGCCCGGACAGGGTCCCCGGCTTTCTTT. Translating it yields CASSVARTGSPAFF.

The chain carries TRBV6-4 and TRBJ2-7, with D perhaps TRBD1 (5 bases). The CDR3 spans 15 residues. The germline V gene encodes CDR1 MRHNA and CDR2 SNTAGT. The V end was cut by 3 bases, the J end by 3 bases, with 15 bases between. CDR3 residues: CASSEMGQTHYEQYF. Here the CDR3 DNA reads TGTGCCAGCAGTGAAATGGGGCAGACACACTACGAGCAGTACTTC.

V is TRBV7-2 and J is TRBJ2-1, with TRBD2 identical over 7 bases. Germline loops: CDR1 SGHTA, CDR2 FQGNSA. The CDR3 runs 15 residues. Trimming at V came to 1 base and at J to 6 bases, leaving 6 bases not matched to a gene. CDR3 nucleotide sequence: TGTGCCAGCAGCTTAGGGGCTAGCGGAGGCAATGAGCAGTTCTTC. Protein sequence: CASSLGASGGNEQFF.

This chain uses TRBV28 with TRBJ2-5, with 8 positions matching TRBD2. The V segment lost 6 bases and the J segment 2 bases; nucleotides outside the gene matches: 11. This CDR3 region has 16 residues. Germline assignment: CDR1 MDHEN and CDR2 SYDVKM. CDR3 loop: CASRSSSGGKQETQYF. The DNA for the CDR3 is TGTGCCAGCAGGTCGTCCAGCGGGGGCAAACAAGAGACCCAGTACTTC.

The J gene is TRBJ2-7, the V gene TRBV28; weak D call: TRBD2 (6 bases). The CDR3 sequence is 15 residues long. From germline, CDR1 is MDHEN and CDR2 SYDVKM. The germline V and J ends were trimmed by 3 bases and 0 bases, with 12 bases remaining between them. DNA of the CDR3: TGTGCCAGCAGTTTTAGGTGGGAGGTCTCCTACGAGCAGTACTTC. As protein: CASSFRWEVSYEQYF.

The rearrangement uses TRBV5-1 and TRBJ2-7; TRBD1 is a possible D gene (8 bases). This CDR3 is 15 amino acids long. Germline V CDR1 and CDR2: SGHRS, YFSETQ. Trimming left V 5 bases short and J 2 bases short, with 17 bases between. This CDR3 reads CASRERQGTTYEQYF. For the CDR3, the DNA is TGCGCCAGCAGGGAACGACAGGGGACTACCTACGAGCAGTACTTC.

The sample holds a few counts of this clone. The chain carries TRBV30 and TRBJ2-4, with D possibly called TRBD1 or TRBD2 (5 bases each). V was trimmed by 7 bases and J by 3 bases, leaving 13 bases between them. Germline V lookup: CDR1 GTSNPN, CDR2 SVGIG (reference sequence). The length of the CDR3 is 13 residues. CDR3 protein: CASSRDGKNIQYF. The CDR3 bases are TGTGCCTCTAGTCGGGACGGCAAAAACATTCAGTACTTC.

The genes are TRBV19 and TRBJ2-7; D is perhaps TRBD1 (6 bases). This CDR3 has 14 amino acids. The V gene lost 6 bases and the J gene lost 0 bases, with 12 bases spanning the gap. Germline V CDR1 and CDR2: LNHDA, SQIVND (reference sequence). The chain's CDR3 is CASSLRGDSYEQYF. The DNA of the CDR3 is TGTGCCAGTAGCCTCAGGGGTGACTCCTACGAGCAGTACTTC.

The V gene is TRBV6-6, the J gene TRBJ2-2; 14 nucleotides align to TRBD2. This CDR3 is built from 16 residues. V lost 5 bases, J lost 5 bases, and 4 bases stayed unmatched. The germline V gene has CDR1 MNHNY and CDR2 SVGAGI (reference sequence). The DNA for the CDR3 is TGTGCCAGCAGTGTATGGACTAGCGGGAGGACCGGGGAGCTGTTTTTT. Its protein is CASSVWTSGRTGELFF.

This clone was picked up many times. The chain has TRBV7-8 and TRBJ2-2; D possibly corresponds to TRBD2 (6 bases). The CDR3 consists of 12 residues. V dropped 7 bases and J dropped 7 bases, with 10 bases sitting between them. Germline V gene sequence: CDR1 SGHVS, CDR2 FQNEAQ. CDR3 DNA: TGTGCCAGCATAGGTAGCGGCGGGGAGCTGTTTTTT. Amino acids: CASIGSGGELFF.

The chain employs TRBV19 and TRBJ2-3, with TRBD1 identical over 9 bases. Germline values: CDR1 LNHDA, CDR2 SQIVND (reference sequence). V dropped 7 bases and J dropped 0; count of bases not matched to a gene: 5. The CDR3 totals 15 residues. The CDR3 coding sequence is TGTGCCAGTAAAAACAGGGGGCCGAGCACAGATACGCAGTATTTT. This codes for CASKNRGPSTDTQYF.

Concerning this clone itself: The junction does not match germline at one end; this may be a read error. This rearrangement joins TRBV7-3 to TRBJ1-1; D not certain. The CDR3 covers 14 residues. CDR1 is SGHTA, CDR2 FQGTGA, per germline. CDR3: CASSLSAANSEAFF. The CDR3 nucleotides read TGTGCCAGCAGCTTATCCGCAGCCAACAGTGAAGCTTTCTTT.

The chain links TRBV7-4 to TRBJ2-7; D is tentatively TRBD1 or TRBD2 (5 bases each). The V and J ends lost 3 bases and 1 base respectively, with 22 bases between them. In germline, CDR1 is SGHVT, CDR2 SQSDAQ. The CDR3 is 18 residues long. The chain's CDR3 is CASSLTMNQGPRSYEQYF. DNA for the CDR3: TGTGCCAGCAGCTTGACCATGAACCAGGGACCGAGATCCTACGAGCAGTACTTC.

The V call is TRBV21-1, the J call TRBJ2-1. TRBV21-1 is a pseudogene segment. The CDR3 contains 13 residues. This CDR3 reads CASSNGVGRGGFF. CDR3 coding DNA: TGTGCCAGCAGCAATGGAGTCGGCAGGGGAGGGTTCTTC.

In this sample, this clone turned up once. The V and J genes are TRBV11-3 and TRBJ2-5; D tentatively fits TRBD1 or TRBD2 (5 bases each). The germline V and J ends were trimmed by 5 bases and 5 bases, with 12 bases remaining between them. The CDR3 has 13 amino acids. CDR1 and CDR2 from the germline V gene are SGHNT and YENEEA. CDR3 bases: TGTGCCAGCAGCGTTGCCGGGGACGAGACCCAGTACTTC. Translating it yields CASSVAGDETQYF.

The chain has TRBV7-9 and TRBJ1-2; D is unresolved. Germline V lookup: CDR1 SEHNR, CDR2 FQNEAQ (reference sequence). The CDR3 covers 14 residues. Trimming took off 1 base at V and 4 bases at J, with 10 bases between the two ends. This chain's CDR3 is CASSLVGKVYGYTF. The CDR3 DNA reads TGTGCCAGCAGCTTAGTGGGCAAGGTCTATGGCTACACCTTC.

The chain links TRBV29-1 to TRBJ2-1, with D uncertain. The V end was cut by 7 bases, the J end by 4 bases, with 5 bases between. The CDR3 sequence is 10 residues long. Germline values: CDR1 SQVTM, CDR2 ANQGSEA. The DNA of the CDR3 is TGCAGCGCAGAGTACAATGAGCAGTTCTTC. It translates to CSAEYNEQFF.

V is TRBV28 and J is TRBJ2-1; 12 positions agree with TRBD2. Germline V CDR1 and CDR2: MDHEN, SYDVKM. The ends lost 6 bases at V and 4 bases at J; junction bases unmatched: 7. The CDR3 runs 16 residues. CDR3: CASSDGTSGRYNEQFF. CDR3 nucleotide sequence: TGTGCCAGCAGCGATGGGACTAGCGGGCGTTACAATGAGCAGTTCTTC.